The 9 T cell receptor beta chains reported below all come from one sample, sequenced in a study of T cells in Graves' hyperthyroidism and ophthalmopathy (dated by TCRdb to about 2019). The library was prepared using multiplex PCR. The instrument was an Illumina HiSeq 2000. Amplification of TCR beta CDR3 regions was carried out from RNA transcripts. The TCR CDR3 was subjected to a first round of RT-PCR using the HTBI primer set and the Qiagen OneStep RT-PCR kit. TCRdb itself trimmed the public reads at Q25 with fastp, ran MiXCR and retained productive beta chains. Each record represents a unique CDR3 protein, reported with the most common genes and DNA among its rows. Across this sample there are around 200,000 distinct CDR3 sequences, with 15% to 20% seen only once. The ten most abundant clones make up 25% to 30% of the sample. Material for sequencing was blood. The source is a woman between 45 and 60 years old with Graves' hyperthyroidism.

This clonotype was found many times. The chain links TRBV6-1 to TRBJ1-1, with D unresolved. Germline assignment: CDR1 MNHNS and CDR2 SASEGT. Trimming left V 5 bases short and J 5 bases short, with 15 bases between. The length of the CDR3 is 14 residues. The CDR3 coding sequence is TGTGCCAGCAGTTCCACGATGAGCGGGACTGAAGCTTTCTTT. Protein: CASSSTMSGTEAFF.

This clonotype was seen repeatedly, ten times or more. This chain links TRBV15 with TRBJ1-5, with D possibly being TRBD1 (5 bases). Deletions cut 0 bases from V and 5 bases from J, with 11 bases between. Germline CDR1 is LNHNV and CDR2 is YYDKDF (reference sequence). This CDR3 has 15 amino acids. CDR3 DNA sequence: TGTGCCACCAGCAGAGATCCGGGGGACGATCAGCCCCAGCATTTT. Amino acids: CATSRDPGDDQPQHF.

This clonotype was detected many times. The chain has TRBV2 and TRBJ2-3; 10 bases agree with TRBD1. Germline V gives CDR1 SNHLY, CDR2 FYNNEI. V was pared by 4 bases and J by 5 bases, with 9 bases of the junction left unmatched. The CDR3 sequence is 16 residues long. In nucleotides, the CDR3 is TGTGCCAGCAGTGTTGTGGGACAGGGGTTACGAGATACGCAGTATTTT. Its translation: CASSVVGQGLRDTQYF. The variable domain in full, with the rest retrieved from reference TRBV2 and TRBJ2-3, is EPEVTQTPSHQVTQMGQEVILRCVPISNHLYFYWYRQILGQKVEFLVSFYNNEISEKSEIFDDQFSVERPDGSNFTLKIRSTKLEDSAMYFCASSVVGQGLRDTQYFGPGTRLTVL.

This clonotype has ten or more counts. This sequence joins TRBV6-2 or TRBV6-3 and TRBJ1-1, with a tentative D call TRBD1 (5 bases). The germline CDR1 and CDR2 sequences are MNHEY and SVGEGT. The V end was cut by 4 bases, the J end by 2 bases, with 23 bases between. The CDR3 totals 18 residues. CDR3 in DNA: TGTGCCAGCAGTTCCCATTGGAGGGACGGGAGTTTTAACACTGAAGCTTTCTTT. Protein product: CASSSHWRDGSFNTEAFF.

At least ten counts were recorded for this clonotype. V usage is TRBV20-1 and J usage is TRBJ2-1; 8 bases are a match to TRBD2. The germline gives CDR1 DFQATT, CDR2 SNEGSKA (reference sequence). The V gene end was trimmed by 2 bases and the J gene end by 8 bases; junction bases not matched to a gene: 5. The CDR3 contains 13 residues. The chain's CDR3 is CSARPGLEDEQFF. The CDR3 region has the DNA TGCAGTGCTAGACCGGGACTAGAGGATGAGCAGTTCTTC.

This clonotype has at least ten counts. The genes are TRBV19 and TRBJ1-1; TRBD1 matches 7 bases. V lost 7 bases and J lost 0; bases outside the gene matches: 14. Germline assignment: CDR1 LNHDA and CDR2 SQIVND (reference sequence). The CDR3 length is 17 residues. CDR3 in DNA: TGTGCCAGTACCTCGGGGCGGACAGGATACTTGAACACTGAAGCTTTCTTT. Translation: CASTSGRTGYLNTEAFF.

There are many counts of this clonotype. The chain is built from TRBV24-1 and TRBJ2-7; 9 bases are a match to TRBD1. Looked up from germline, CDR1 is KGHDR and CDR2 is SFDVKD. V was clipped by 2 bases and J by 2 bases; unmatched bases: 3. The CDR3 consists of 15 residues. The chain's CDR3 is CATSDSGQGAYEQYF. The CDR3 DNA follows: TGTGCCACCAGTGATTCGGGACAGGGCGCCTACGAGCAGTACTTC.

In its sample, this clonotype was seen many times. The gene calls are TRBV6-1 and TRBJ2-1; TRBD2 aligns across 14 bases. V lost 6 bases and J lost 8; bases outside the gene matches: 9. Per germline, CDR1 MNHNS and CDR2 SASEGT. This CDR3 contains 16 residues. The CDR3 loop is CASRTSGTSGGYEQFF. DNA for the CDR3: TGTGCCAGCAGGACCTCCGGGACTAGCGGGGGATATGAGCAGTTCTTC.

This clonotype was recorded many times. The chain links TRBV29-1 to TRBJ1-1; 7 bases fit TRBD1. The germline V gene has CDR1 SQVTM and CDR2 ANQGSEA. The CDR3 length is 13 residues. V shed 7 bases, J shed 0 bases, and the junction held 5 bases outside the gene matches. The CDR3 loop is CSAEGQLNTEAFF. CDR3 nucleotides: TGCAGCGCCGAGGGACAGTTGAACACTGAAGCTTTCTTT.